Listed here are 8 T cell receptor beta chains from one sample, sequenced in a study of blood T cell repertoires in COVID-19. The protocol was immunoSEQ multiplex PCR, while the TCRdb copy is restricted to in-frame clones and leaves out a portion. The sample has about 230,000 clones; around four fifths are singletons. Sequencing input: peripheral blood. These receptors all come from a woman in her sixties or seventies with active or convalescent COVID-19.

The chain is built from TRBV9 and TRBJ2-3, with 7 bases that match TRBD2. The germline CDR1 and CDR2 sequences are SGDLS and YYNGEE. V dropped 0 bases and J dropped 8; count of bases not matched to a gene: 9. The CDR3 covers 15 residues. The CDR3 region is CASSVAQGGSGTQYF. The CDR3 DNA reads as TGTGCCAGCAGCGTAGCTCAAGGCGGGAGTGGTACGCAGTATTTT.

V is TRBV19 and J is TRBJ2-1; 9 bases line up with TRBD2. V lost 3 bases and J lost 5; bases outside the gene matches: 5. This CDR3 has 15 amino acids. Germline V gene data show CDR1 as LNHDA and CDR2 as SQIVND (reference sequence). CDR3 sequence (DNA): TGTGCCAGTAGTATCGCCTCTAGCGGGGACAATGAGCAGTTCTTC. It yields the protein CASSIASSGDNEQFF.

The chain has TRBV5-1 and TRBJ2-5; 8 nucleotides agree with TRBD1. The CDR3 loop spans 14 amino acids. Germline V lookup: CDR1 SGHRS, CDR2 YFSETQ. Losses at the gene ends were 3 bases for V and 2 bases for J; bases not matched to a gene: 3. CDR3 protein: CASSSGQVQETQYF. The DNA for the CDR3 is TGCGCCAGCAGCTCGGGACAGGTACAAGAGACCCAGTACTTC.

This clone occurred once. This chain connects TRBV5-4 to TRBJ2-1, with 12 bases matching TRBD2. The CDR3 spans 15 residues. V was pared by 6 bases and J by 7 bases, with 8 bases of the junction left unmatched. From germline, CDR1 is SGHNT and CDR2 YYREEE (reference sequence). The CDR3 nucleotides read TGTGCCAGCACCCTGACTAGCGGGAGTACGAATGAGCAGTTCTTC. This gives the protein CASTLTSGSTNEQFF.

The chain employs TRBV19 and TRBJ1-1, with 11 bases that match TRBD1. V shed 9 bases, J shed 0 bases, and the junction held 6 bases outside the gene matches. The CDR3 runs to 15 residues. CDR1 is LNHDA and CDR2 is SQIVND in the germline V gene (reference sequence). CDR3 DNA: TGTGCCAGCTACGGGACAGGGGGTATGAACACTGAAGCTTTCTTT. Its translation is CASYGTGGMNTEAFF.

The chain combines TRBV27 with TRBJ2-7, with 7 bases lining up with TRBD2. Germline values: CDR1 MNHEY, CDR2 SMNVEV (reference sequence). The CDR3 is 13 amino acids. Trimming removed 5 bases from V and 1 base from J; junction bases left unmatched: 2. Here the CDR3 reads CASSPGGSYEQYF. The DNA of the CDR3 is TGTGCCAGCAGTCCGGGGGGTTCCTACGAGCAGTACTTC.

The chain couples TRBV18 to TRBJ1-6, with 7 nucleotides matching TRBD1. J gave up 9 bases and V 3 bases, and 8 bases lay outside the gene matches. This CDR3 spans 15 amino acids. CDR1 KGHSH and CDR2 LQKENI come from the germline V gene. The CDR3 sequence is CASSPRDSTGSPLHF. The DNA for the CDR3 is TGTGCCAGCTCACCTCGGGACAGCACGGGTTCACCCCTCCACTTT.

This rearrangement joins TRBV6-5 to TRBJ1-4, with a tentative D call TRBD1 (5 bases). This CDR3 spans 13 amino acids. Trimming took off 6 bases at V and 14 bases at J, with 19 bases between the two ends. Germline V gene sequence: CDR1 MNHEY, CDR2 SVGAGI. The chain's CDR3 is CASRPPAGEGLFF. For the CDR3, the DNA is TGTGCCAGCAGGCCGCCCGCGGGGGAAGGGCTGTTTTTT.